The rows below give T cell receptor beta chains drawn from one sample of a study of graft-versus-host responses after intestinal transplantation. Their target antigens are unknown. Repertoires were generated with immunoSEQ multiplex PCR, while TCRdb's copy carries only in-frame clones and drops some. Among around 93,000 clones, under 95% were seen once, and the ten largest hold approximately 6%. Sequencing used unstimulated CD8+ T cells sorted from spleen or lymph node cells, obtained before intestinal transplant. These receptors came from a human donor who received an intestinal transplant. The CDR3 runs from the conserved cysteine through the conserved F or W. A D gene is named only where the DNA matches it firmly. Rows may omit the clone size; those that give it use once, few, many or a size class.

V gene	J gene	D gene	clone size	CDR3 DNA	CDR3 protein
TRBV19	TRBJ2-1	TRBD1	NA	TGTGCCAGTAGTACGCACAGGGGTGGCAATGAGCAGTTCTTC	CASSTHRGGNEQFF
TRBV7-9	TRBJ2-7	NA	NA	TGTGCCAGCAGCCCGACAATTTCTTACGAGCAGTACTTC	CASSPTISYEQYF
TRBV27	TRBJ2-3	TRBD1	NA	TGTGCCAGCAGTCTCGGACAGGGGATCCATACGCAGTATTTT	CASSLGQGIHTQYF
TRBV7-9	TRBJ2-5	NA	few	TGTGCCAGCAGCTCGACAGACTCATGGGGGGAGACCCAGTACTTC	CASSSTDSWGETQYF
TRBV28	TRBJ2-7	TRBD2	NA	TGTGCCAGCAGTTCCCGGACTAGCGGGGGCTACGAGCAGTACTTC	CASSSRTSGGYEQYF
TRBV6-5	TRBJ2-3	TRBD2	once	TGTGCCAGCAGTTACTCTCCTAGCGGGGGCACAGATACGCAGTATTTT	CASSYSPSGGTDTQYF
TRBV7-3	TRBJ2-1	NA	NA	TGTGCCAGCGCAAACACCGGCTACAATGAGCAGTTCTTC	CASANTGYNEQFF
TRBV9	TRBJ2-1	TRBD2	NA	TGTGCCAGCAGCGTAGGGACTAGCTTCTTCGGTGGACGATACAATGAGCAGTTCTTC	CASSVGTSFFGGRYNEQFF
TRBV2	TRBJ2-7	NA	once	TGTGCCAGCAGTGATATGGTCGGGTACGAGCAGTACTTC	CASSDMVGYEQYF
TRBV5-5	TRBJ2-3	NA	once	TGTGCCAGCAGCTGGCCAGCGGGCACAGATACGCAGTATTTT	CASSWPAGTDTQYF
TRBV5-6	TRBJ1-6	NA	NA	TGTGCCAGCAGCTTGGCCGGTTCTGGGGCAGGGAATTCACCCCTCCACTTT	CASSLAGSGAGNSPLHF
TRBV21-1	TRBJ2-6	NA	NA	TGTGCCAGCAGGCAGCACATGCTACAACAAAGTCGGGCCAACGTCCTGACTTTC	CASRQHMLQQSRANVLTF
TRBV7-6	TRBJ2-7	NA	NA	TGTGCCAGCAGCTTAGCGGACGACTACGAGCAGTACTTC	CASSLADDYEQYF
TRBV6-5	TRBJ1-6	TRBD1	NA	TGTGCCAGCAGTACAGGGGGCAATTCACCCCTCCACTTT	CASSTGGNSPLHF
TRBV7-9	TRBJ2-1	NA	NA	TGTGCCAGCAGCCCAACAACGACTAGATACAATGAGCAGTTCTTC	CASSPTTTRYNEQFF
TRBV5-4	TRBJ1-6	NA	NA	TGTGCCAGCAGCTTGGAGCCTTATAATTCACCCCTCCACTTT	CASSLEPYNSPLHF
TRBV13	TRBJ1-1	NA	once	TGTGCCAGCAGCTTACCGGGGCAGTCTGAAGCTTTCTTT	CASSLPGQSEAFF
TRBV28	TRBJ2-4	NA	NA	TGTGCCAGCAGTCCCGGGACAATTCTAGCCAAAAACATTCAGTACTTC	CASSPGTILAKNIQYF
TRBV6-6	TRBJ2-1	NA	NA	TGTGCCAGCTCCCAGGAGGTACACAATGAGCAGTTCTTC	CASSQEVHNEQFF
TRBV6-1	TRBJ2-2	NA	NA	TGTGCCAGCTTCCAAAGCGGGGAGCTGTTTTTT	CASFQSGELFF
TRBV7-6	TRBJ2-5	NA	once	TGTGCCAGCAGCCTAGGAGGGGGTCCAACAGAGACCCAGTACTTC	CASSLGGGPTETQYF
TRBV18	TRBJ2-2	TRBD2	NA	TGTGCCAGCTCACCAAGGTTTAGCGGGGGGACCGGGGAGCTGTTTTTT	CASSPRFSGGTGELFF
TRBV4-1	TRBJ1-5	NA	NA	TGCGCCAGCAGCCAAGATTCCGGATATAGCAATCAGCCCCAGCATTTT	CASSQDSGYSNQPQHF
TRBV12-1	TRBJ1-3	NA	few	TGTGCCAGCAGCGCTAAGACACGGGAGAACTCTGGAAACACCATATATTTT	CASSAKTRENSGNTIYF
TRBV6-5	TRBJ2-6	TRBD1	NA	TGTGCCAGCAGTCTCAGGGGGATTGGGGCCAACGTCCTGACTTTC	CASSLRGIGANVLTF
TRBV15	TRBJ1-5	NA	once	TGTGCCACCAGCAGAGAGTACCAGGCCTTACCCCAGCATTTT	CATSREYQALPQHF
TRBV2	TRBJ2-1	TRBD2	NA	TGTGCCAGCAGTGAAGGACTAGCGGGAGAGGTCGAGCAGTTCTTC	CASSEGLAGEVEQFF
TRBV7-6	TRBJ2-3	TRBD2	NA	TGTGCCAGCAGCTTAGGCGGGGGGGGAGATACGCAGTATTTT	CASSLGGGGDTQYF
TRBV7-6	TRBJ2-2	NA	once	TGTGCCAGCAGCTCTTACAGGGTCGGCACCGGGGAGCTGTTTTTT	CASSSYRVGTGELFF
TRBV15	TRBJ2-1	NA	NA	TGTGCCACCCACTCGACAGACGGGCAAAATGAGCAGTTCTTC	CATHSTDGQNEQFF
TRBV6-5	TRBJ2-1	NA	NA	TGTGCCAGCAGTGCGACGGGACCTGCCTACAATGAGCAGTTCTTC	CASSATGPAYNEQFF
TRBV7-6	TRBJ1-4	TRBD1	NA	TGTGCCAGCAGCTACGGGACAGGGGCAAGTGAAAAACTGTTTTTT	CASSYGTGASEKLFF
TRBV5-5	TRBJ2-1	TRBD1	NA	TGTGCCAGCAGCCTACCCGAGGGGGCCGGTGCCTACAATGAGCAGTTCTTC	CASSLPEGAGAYNEQFF
TRBV6-5	TRBJ2-1	NA	once	TGTGCCAGCAGTTACTACGGGGGTTACAATGAGCAGTTCTTC	CASSYYGGYNEQFF
TRBV5-1	TRBJ2-1	NA	once	TGCGCCAGCAGCTTCCTCCTGACAGGCCAAACTTGGTACAATGAGCAGTTCTTC	CASSFLLTGQTWYNEQFF
TRBV11-2	TRBJ2-5	NA	once	TGTGCCAGCAGCTTAGTCATTAGCTGGGAGACCCAGTACTTC	CASSLVISWETQYF
TRBV19	TRBJ1-1	NA	few	TGTGCCAGTAGGGAGAACACTGAAGCTTTCTTT	CASRENTEAFF
TRBV4-2	TRBJ1-1	NA	NA	TGTGCCAGCAGCCAAGATCAAAGGGTTGTGGCTTTCTTT	CASSQDQRVVAFF
TRBV9	TRBJ2-1	NA	NA	TGTGCCAGCAGCGTAACTGAGGCAGCTTATTATGAGCAGTTCTTC	CASSVTEAAYYEQFF
TRBV7-7	TRBJ2-1	NA	once	TGTGCCAGCAGCTTAGGGGATGCCTCCTACAATGAGCAGTTCTTC	CASSLGDASYNEQFF
TRBV27	TRBJ2-2	NA	NA	TGTGCCAGCAGCTATAACACCGGGGAGCTGTTTTTT	CASSYNTGELFF
TRBV6-1	TRBJ2-7	NA	few	TGTGCCAGCAGTGGGGGGGAGTGGAACGAGCAGTACTTC	CASSGGEWNEQYF
TRBV29-1	TRBJ2-3	NA	NA	TGCAGCGTTGAGGGGTTTACTTACACAGATACGCAGTATTTT	CSVEGFTYTDTQYF
TRBV5-5	TRBJ1-1	NA	NA	TGTGCCAGCACCCCAGAGGGGGGTATGGGCACTGAAGCTTTCTTT	CASTPEGGMGTEAFF
TRBV6-6	TRBJ2-7	NA	NA	TGTGCCAGCAGTTCACTCACCAGGGGAGGCGAGCAGTACTTC	CASSSLTRGGEQYF
TRBV6-6	TRBJ2-3	TRBD2	NA	TGTGCCAGCAGCCTCTGGGGGGGAATTTTCGATACGCAGTATTTT	CASSLWGGIFDTQYF
TRBV2	TRBJ1-5	NA	NA	TGTGCCAGCAGAGAGGGACCTGGGGATCAGCCCCAGCATTTT	CASREGPGDQPQHF
TRBV11-2	TRBJ2-3	TRBD1	NA	TGTGCCAGCAGCTGGTGGACAGGGGGCGCAGATACGCAGTATTTT	CASSWWTGGADTQYF
TRBV5-6	TRBJ2-7	TRBD1	few	TGTGCCAGCAGCCTAGACAGGGCGGAGCAGTACTTC	CASSLDRAEQYF
TRBV5-4	TRBJ2-7	TRBD2	NA	TGTGCCGCCGGCGGGGGTTCCTACGAGCAGTACTTC	CAAGGGSYEQYF
TRBV5-5	TRBJ1-1	NA	NA	TGTGCCAGCAGCCCTACAGGTTACACTGAAGCTTTCTTT	CASSPTGYTEAFF
TRBV4-1	TRBJ2-2	NA	NA	TGCGCCAGCAGCCAAGAGCATCCCGGAAGTTTCGCCGGGGAGCTGTTTTTT	CASSQEHPGSFAGELFF
TRBV6-6	TRBJ1-5	NA	NA	TGTGCCAGCAGGCAGGGTTCGGCTCAGCCCCAGCATTTT	CASRQGSAQPQHF
TRBV7-3	TRBJ2-2	NA	NA	TGTGCCAGCAGCCCGGCCGGTGATACCGGGGAGCTGTTTTTT	CASSPAGDTGELFF
TRBV27	TRBJ1-5	NA	NA	TGTGCCAGCAGGGGAACATCGGATCAGCCCCAGCATTTT	CASRGTSDQPQHF
TRBV28	TRBJ2-2	NA	once	TGTGCCAGCAGTTTGGGCACTACGAACACCGGGGAGCTGTTTTTT	CASSLGTTNTGELFF
TRBV23-1	TRBJ2-7	NA	NA	TGCGCCAGCAGTCAATCCTACGAGCAGTACTTC	CASSQSYEQYF
TRBV6-1	TRBJ1-4	NA	NA	TGTGCCAGCAATGTGAAGGGAATCGATGAAAAACTGTTTTTT	CASNVKGIDEKLFF
TRBV19	TRBJ1-6	TRBD1	NA	TGTGCCAGTAGTATAGATCAGGACAGGGTGGACTCACCCCTCCACTTT	CASSIDQDRVDSPLHF
TRBV7-6	TRBJ2-1	TRBD2	NA	TGTGCCAGCAGCTCTAGCGGGGGCTACAATGAGCAGTTCTTC	CASSSSGGYNEQFF